This TCR beta chain was observed in a study of T cell changes during pregnancy in multiple sclerosis. This table comes from immunoSEQ multiplex PCR, and its TCRdb copy is limited to in-frame clones, with some not included. The data contain approximately 50,000 clones, approximately 93% of them singletons. The V gene lost 6 bases and the J gene lost 2 bases, with 15 bases spanning the gap. The CDR3 length is 15 residues. The germline V gene has CDR1 MDHEN and CDR2 SYDVKM. The source material was CD4+ T cells from peripheral blood mononuclear cells, sampled in the third trimester of pregnancy. This chain connects TRBV28 to TRBJ2-3; tentative D call: TRBD2 (6 bases). This receptor was taken from a female donor with multiple sclerosis, enrolled in a pregnancy study. CDR3 bases: TGTGCCAGCAGATCCGGGACTTTAGACACAGATACGCAGTATTTT. Translating it yields CASRSGTLDTDTQYF.